The entry below describes one T cell receptor beta chain. This clonotype was seen many times. Its antigen target is currently unknown. No per-base quality is available; no much larger clone lies one base away. The germline ends are 16 bases apart after V is trimmed by 0 bases and J by 4 bases. Measured from the cysteine to the phenylalanine, the CDR3 is 16 residues long. Just the 48-base CDR3 DNA is kept, in frame starting at base 1. The germline V gene (reference sequence) sets CDR1 to DFQATT and CDR2 to SNEGSKA. This entry comes from a study of early T cells in non-severe SARS-CoV-2 infection (dated by TCRdb to the early 2020s). Some background on the complete study: Because TCR sequencing relied on bulk RNA taken from unsorted whole blood, pairing of alpha and beta chains was not possible. The paper as a whole reports these results and caveats: VDJdb matching was skewed toward anti-spike CD8 responses and likely underestimated virus-specific expansions, missing private and CD4 specificities.

The library was prepared using 5' RACE. The data were produced on a NextSeq 500. Unique molecular identifiers were attached to individual cDNA molecules in the TCR library protocol so that sequencing error and PCR bias could be corrected. Sequencing covered both TCR alpha and beta chains, and within each sample the abundances of alpha and beta sequences were tightly co-correlated. Processing in the source paper ran as follows. Decombinator V4 was used to annotate TCR sequences for V gene, J gene and CDR3. TCRs were defined as expanded if a significant change between any two time points was detected under a Poisson model with p below 0.0001. TCR abundances were normalised to the total number of TCRs sequenced per sample and were expressed as counts per million. TRAV1-2 paired with TRAJ12, TRAJ20 or TRAJ33 defined MAIT TCRs, while TRAV10 paired with TRAJ18 defined iNKT TCRs. VDJdb, accessed 1 November 2021, was searched for CMV, EBV and SARS-CoV-2 annotated TCRs, excluding TCRs annotated for multiple antigens. TCRdb reanalyzed the raw reads on its own, using fastp at Q25 for trimming and MiXCR for clone calling, and kept in-frame beta chains. For every CDR3 protein sequence, its rows merge into one entry that carries the most common genes and DNA. The V and J calls follow TCRdb's processing rather than the paper's. The sample records fewer than 35,000 distinct CDR3 sequences, around 4.5% of which are singletons. The top ten clones comprise roughly 11% of the sample.

Set within a cohort of healthcare workers in London, UK, this nested case-control study involved weekly PCR testing of nasopharyngeal swabs along with blood sampling. Between 23 and 31 March 2020, the week of the UK lockdown, healthcare workers were enrolled and then followed up weekly for as long as 16 weeks. The sequence was collected from an adult who was a healthcare worker with PCR-confirmed SARS-CoV-2 infection or an uninfected control (not recorded which). The sequencing sample was made of whole blood. The sequence joins TRBV20-1 to TRBJ2-1; the D call could be TRBD1 or TRBD2, with each sharing 5 bases. At the DNA level, the sequence is TGCAGTGCTAGAGATCCCGGGACGGAACGATACAATGAGCAGTTCTTC. Its protein product is CSARDPGTERYNEQFF.